This T cell receptor (beta chain) was captured by sequencing in a study of CD8+CD57+ T cells in acquired aplastic anemia. Overall study context: Yields of DNA that came from sorted CD4+ and CD8+ cells averaged roughly 3 ug.

Genomic DNA, the template, was used for profiling of the TCR beta VDJ and CDR3. MiXCR, applied by TCRdb to the reads, yields one record per CDR3 protein. The sample includes fewer than 250,000 distinct CDR3 sequences, about 44% of them seen just once. V was shortened by 4 bases and J by 4 bases, with 14 bases between the two germline ends. Germline-derived CDR1 and CDR2 are SEHNR and FQNEAQ (reference sequence). The CDR3 covers 16 residues. Only patients with CD8+CD57+ cell expansion on flow cytometry were chosen for sequencing. The J gene is TRBJ2-6, the V gene TRBV7-9; D is uncertain. The sequence derives from a human donor with aplastic anemia. The sequencing sample was made of sorted CD4+, CD8+, or CD8+CD57+ T cells (not recorded which) from PBMCs. In nucleotides, the CDR3 is TGTGCCAGCAGCTCCGACGGGCCATTAGGGGCCAACGTCCTGACTTTC. This encodes CASSSDGPLGANVLTF.